The clone carrying this T cell receptor (beta chain) was picked up many times. Its specificity is not known. This entry comes from a study of response to subunit inactivated influenza vaccine. The germline gives CDR1 SGDLS, CDR2 YYNGEE. The V and J ends lost 5 bases and 5 bases respectively, with 14 bases between them. CDR3 length: 13 residues. Regarding the study as a whole: T cells newly recruited by each seasonal influenza vaccination are few, the authors suggested.

TCRdb reprocessed the RT-PCR reads via MiXCR and lists one record per CDR3 protein. The sample lists approximately 700,000 distinct CDR3 sequences; 15% to 19% were seen once. The receptor was isolated from a man aged 50-59 years who received an inactivated influenza vaccine. Material: PBMCs from blood, obtained roughly 13 days after vaccination. This rearrangement joins TRBV9 to TRBJ2-7; D call uncertain. The CDR3 region is CASSTHGFDEQYF. Here the CDR3 DNA reads TGTGCCAGCAGTACCCACGGATTTGACGAGCAGTACTTC.